This TCR beta chain was sequenced in a study of blood T cell repertoires in COVID-19. Study-level information: Both acute and convalescent COVID-19 samples were obtained from the United States, Italy and Spain.

Unmatched junction bases numbered 10, after V lost 4 bases and J lost 2 bases. The CDR3 consists of 16 residues. Germline V lookup: CDR1 SEHNR, CDR2 FQNEAQ (reference sequence). Profiled with immunoSEQ multiplex PCR; TCRdb holds only in-frame clones, not every one. The sample consists of over 150,000 clones, about nine tenths of them appearing once. This TCR came from a man aged 18 to 30 with COVID-19, enrolled during active disease. Source material: peripheral blood. The V gene is TRBV7-9, the J gene TRBJ1-2; TRBD1 agrees at 7 bases. Here the CDR3 DNA reads TGTGCCAGCAGCTCAACTACAGGGGTGGAGAACTATGGCTACACCTTC. Its protein is CASSSTTGVENYGYTF.